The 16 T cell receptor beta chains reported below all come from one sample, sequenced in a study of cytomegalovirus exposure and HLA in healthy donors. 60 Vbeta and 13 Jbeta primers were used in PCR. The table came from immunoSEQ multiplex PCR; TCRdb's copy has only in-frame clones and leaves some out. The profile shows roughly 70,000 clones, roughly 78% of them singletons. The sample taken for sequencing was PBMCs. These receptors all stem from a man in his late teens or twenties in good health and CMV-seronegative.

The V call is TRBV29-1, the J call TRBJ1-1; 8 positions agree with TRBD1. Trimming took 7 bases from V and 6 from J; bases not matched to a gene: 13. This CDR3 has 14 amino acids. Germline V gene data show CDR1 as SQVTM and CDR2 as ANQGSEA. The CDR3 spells CSAGRQGRLAEAFF. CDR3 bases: TGCAGCGCCGGAAGACAGGGGCGTTTGGCTGAAGCTTTCTTT. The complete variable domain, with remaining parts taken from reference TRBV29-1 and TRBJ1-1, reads SAVISQKPSRDICQRGTSLTIQCQVDSQVTMMFWYRQQPGQSLTLIATANQGSEATYESGFVIDKFPISRPNLTFSTLTVSNMSPEDSSIYLCSAGRQGRLAEAFFGQGTRLTVV.

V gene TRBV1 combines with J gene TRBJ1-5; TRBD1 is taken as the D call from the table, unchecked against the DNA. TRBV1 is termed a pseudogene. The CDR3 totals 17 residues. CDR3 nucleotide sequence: TGCACCAGCAGCCTAAGGGATGACGGGACAGGCAATCAGCCCCAGCATTTT. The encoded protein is CTSSLRDDGTGNQPQHF.

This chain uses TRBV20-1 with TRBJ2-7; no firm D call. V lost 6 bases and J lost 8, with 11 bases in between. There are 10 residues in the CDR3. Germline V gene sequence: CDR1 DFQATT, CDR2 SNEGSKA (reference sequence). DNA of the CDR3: TGCAGTGCATCTAGTGTGAAGCAGTACTTC. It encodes CSASSVKQYF.

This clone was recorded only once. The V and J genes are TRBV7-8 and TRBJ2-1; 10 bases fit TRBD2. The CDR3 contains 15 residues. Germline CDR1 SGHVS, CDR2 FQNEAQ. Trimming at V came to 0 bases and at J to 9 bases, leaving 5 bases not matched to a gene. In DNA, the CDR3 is TGTGCCAGCAGCTTAGCCGGACTAGCGGAGAGTGAGCAGTTCTTC. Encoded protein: CASSLAGLAESEQFF.

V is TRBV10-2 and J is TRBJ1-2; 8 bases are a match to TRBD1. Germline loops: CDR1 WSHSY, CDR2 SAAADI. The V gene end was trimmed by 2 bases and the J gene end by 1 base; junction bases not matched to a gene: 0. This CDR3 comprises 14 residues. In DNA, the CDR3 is TGCGCCAGCAGTGAGACAGGGGGTAACTATGGCTACACCTTC. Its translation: CASSETGGNYGYTF.

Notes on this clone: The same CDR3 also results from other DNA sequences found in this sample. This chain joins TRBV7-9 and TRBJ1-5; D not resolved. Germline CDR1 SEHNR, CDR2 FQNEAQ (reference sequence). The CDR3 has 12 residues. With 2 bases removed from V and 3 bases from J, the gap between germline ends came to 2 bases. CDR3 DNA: TGTGCCAGCAGCTTACTCAATCAGCCCCAGCATTTT. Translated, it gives CASSLLNQPQHF.

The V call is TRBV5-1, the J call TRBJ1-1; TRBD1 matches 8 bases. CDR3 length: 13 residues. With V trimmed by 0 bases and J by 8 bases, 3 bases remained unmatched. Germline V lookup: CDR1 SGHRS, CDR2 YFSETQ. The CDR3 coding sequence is TGCGCCAGCAGCTTGGCCGGGGACAGGGAAGCTTTCTTT. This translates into CASSLAGDREAFF. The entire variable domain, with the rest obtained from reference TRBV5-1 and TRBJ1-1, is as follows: KAGVTQTPRYLIKTRGQQVTLSCSPISGHRSVSWYQQTPGQGLQFLFEYFSETQRNKGNFPGRFSGRQFSNSRSEMNVSTLELGDSALYLCASSLAGDREAFFGQGTRLTVV.

CDR3 loop: CASSIPGQGVETQYF. The CDR3 DNA reads TGTGCCAGTAGTATCCCGGGACAGGGTGTAGAGACCCAGTACTTC. The chain links TRBV19 to TRBJ2-5; TRBD1 agrees at 9 bases. V lost 3 bases, J lost 4 bases, and 6 bases stayed unmatched. This CDR3 region has 15 residues. Germline CDR1 LNHDA, CDR2 SQIVND (reference sequence).

The CDR3 coding sequence is TGCGCCAGCAGAGAAGAATTCAGCACTGAAGCTTTCTTT. This gives the protein CASREEFSTEAFF. This rearrangement joins TRBV5-1 to TRBJ1-1; unclear D gene. The CDR3 has 13 residues. Trimming removed 5 bases at V and 4 bases at J, with 12 bases between. The V gene's germline CDR1 is SGHRS and CDR2 YFSETQ.

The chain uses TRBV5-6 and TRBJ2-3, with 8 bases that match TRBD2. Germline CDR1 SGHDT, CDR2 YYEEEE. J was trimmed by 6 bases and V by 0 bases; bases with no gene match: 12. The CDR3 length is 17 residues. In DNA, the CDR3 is TGTGCCAGCAGCTTGGGTTTCGGACTAGCAGTGGGGGATACGCAGTATTTT. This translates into CASSLGFGLAVGDTQYF.

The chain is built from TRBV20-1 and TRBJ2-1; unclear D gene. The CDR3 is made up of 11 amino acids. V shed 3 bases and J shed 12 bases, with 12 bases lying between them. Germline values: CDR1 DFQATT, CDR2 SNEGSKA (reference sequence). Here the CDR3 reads CSARALFRQFF. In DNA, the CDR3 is TGCAGTGCTAGGGCCCTTTTCCGGCAGTTCTTC.

CDR3 loop: CASSNRQAEQYF. CDR3 bases: TGTGCCAGCAGCAACCGACAGGCCGAGCAGTACTTC. The chain joins TRBV7-2 to TRBJ2-7; tentatively, D is TRBD1 (6 bases). The CDR3 runs to 12 residues. Germline loops: CDR1 SGHTA, CDR2 FQGNSA. Trimming took off 5 bases at V and 6 bases at J, with 11 bases between the two ends.

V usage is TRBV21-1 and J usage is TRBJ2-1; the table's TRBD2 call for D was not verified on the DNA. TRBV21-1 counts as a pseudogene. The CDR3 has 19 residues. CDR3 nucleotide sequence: TGTGCCAGCAGCAAAGGGGCAGGGCCCGGCGGGAGCTCGGTAAATGAGCAGTTCTTC. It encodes CASSKGAGPGGSSVNEQFF.

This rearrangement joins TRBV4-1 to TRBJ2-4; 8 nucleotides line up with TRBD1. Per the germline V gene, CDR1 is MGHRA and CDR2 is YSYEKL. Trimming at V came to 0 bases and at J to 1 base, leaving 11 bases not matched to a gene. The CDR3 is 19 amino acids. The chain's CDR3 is CASSQDAGGDGWAKNIQYF. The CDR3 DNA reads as TGCGCCAGCAGCCAAGATGCAGGGGGCGATGGATGGGCCAAAAACATTCAGTACTTC.

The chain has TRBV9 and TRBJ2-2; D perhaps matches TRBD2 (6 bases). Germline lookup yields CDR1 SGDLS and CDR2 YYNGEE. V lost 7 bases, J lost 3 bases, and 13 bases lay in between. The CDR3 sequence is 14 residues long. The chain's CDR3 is CASAEGTHTGELFF. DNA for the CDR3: TGTGCCAGCGCGGAGGGCACCCACACCGGGGAGCTGTTTTTT.

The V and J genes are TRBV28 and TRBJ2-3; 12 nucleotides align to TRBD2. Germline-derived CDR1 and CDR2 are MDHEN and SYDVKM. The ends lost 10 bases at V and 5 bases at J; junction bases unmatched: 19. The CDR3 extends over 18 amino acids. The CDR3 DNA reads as TGTGCCACCTCCAAGGGTCACCAGACTAGCGGGAGTGGAGATACGCAGTATTTT. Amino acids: CATSKGHQTSGSGDTQYF. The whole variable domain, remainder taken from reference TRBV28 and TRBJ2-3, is DVKVTQSSRYLVKRTGEKVFLECVQDMDHENMFWYRQDPGLGLRLIYFSYDVKMKEKGDIPEGYSVSREKKERFSLILESASTNQTSMYLCATSKGHQTSGSGDTQYFGPGTRLTVL.